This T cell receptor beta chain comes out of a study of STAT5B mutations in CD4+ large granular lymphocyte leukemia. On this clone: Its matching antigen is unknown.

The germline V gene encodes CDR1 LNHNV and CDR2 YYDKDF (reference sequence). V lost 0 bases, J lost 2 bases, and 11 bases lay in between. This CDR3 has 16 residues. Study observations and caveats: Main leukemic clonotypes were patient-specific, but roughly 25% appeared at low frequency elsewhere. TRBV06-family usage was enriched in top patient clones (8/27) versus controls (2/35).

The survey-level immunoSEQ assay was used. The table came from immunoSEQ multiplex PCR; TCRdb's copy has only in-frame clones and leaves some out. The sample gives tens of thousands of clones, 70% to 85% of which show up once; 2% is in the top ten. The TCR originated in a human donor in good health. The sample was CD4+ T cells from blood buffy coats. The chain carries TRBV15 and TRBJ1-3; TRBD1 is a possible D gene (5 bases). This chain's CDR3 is CATSRDSQVTGNTIYF. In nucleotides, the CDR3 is TGTGCCACCAGCAGAGATTCACAGGTCACTGGAAACACCATATATTTT.